This T cell receptor beta chain is drawn from a study of blood T cell repertoires in COVID-19. Study in general: Nucleic acid was either cDNA or gDNA, and it came from T cells, B-cell-depleted T cells, or PBMCs.

Sequencing was performed with immunoSEQ multiplex PCR; in TCRdb, only in-frame clones are kept and a portion is missing. The sample yields approximately 280,000 clones, around 86% seen once. Only one count was recorded for this clone. Mismatch with germline at one junction end may stem from a read error. CDR1 is LGHDT and CDR2 is YNNKEL in the germline V gene (reference sequence). CDR3 length: 15 amino acids. Sequenced sample: peripheral blood. The chain uses TRBV3-1 (or the pseudogene TRBV3-2) and TRBJ1-2; D gene ambiguous. This TCR came from a woman younger than 45 who had recovered from COVID-19. The CDR3 DNA reads as TGTGCCAGCGGCCATAGTTATGCTACCGTGCGGGGCTACACCTTC. This encodes CASGHSYATVRGYTF.